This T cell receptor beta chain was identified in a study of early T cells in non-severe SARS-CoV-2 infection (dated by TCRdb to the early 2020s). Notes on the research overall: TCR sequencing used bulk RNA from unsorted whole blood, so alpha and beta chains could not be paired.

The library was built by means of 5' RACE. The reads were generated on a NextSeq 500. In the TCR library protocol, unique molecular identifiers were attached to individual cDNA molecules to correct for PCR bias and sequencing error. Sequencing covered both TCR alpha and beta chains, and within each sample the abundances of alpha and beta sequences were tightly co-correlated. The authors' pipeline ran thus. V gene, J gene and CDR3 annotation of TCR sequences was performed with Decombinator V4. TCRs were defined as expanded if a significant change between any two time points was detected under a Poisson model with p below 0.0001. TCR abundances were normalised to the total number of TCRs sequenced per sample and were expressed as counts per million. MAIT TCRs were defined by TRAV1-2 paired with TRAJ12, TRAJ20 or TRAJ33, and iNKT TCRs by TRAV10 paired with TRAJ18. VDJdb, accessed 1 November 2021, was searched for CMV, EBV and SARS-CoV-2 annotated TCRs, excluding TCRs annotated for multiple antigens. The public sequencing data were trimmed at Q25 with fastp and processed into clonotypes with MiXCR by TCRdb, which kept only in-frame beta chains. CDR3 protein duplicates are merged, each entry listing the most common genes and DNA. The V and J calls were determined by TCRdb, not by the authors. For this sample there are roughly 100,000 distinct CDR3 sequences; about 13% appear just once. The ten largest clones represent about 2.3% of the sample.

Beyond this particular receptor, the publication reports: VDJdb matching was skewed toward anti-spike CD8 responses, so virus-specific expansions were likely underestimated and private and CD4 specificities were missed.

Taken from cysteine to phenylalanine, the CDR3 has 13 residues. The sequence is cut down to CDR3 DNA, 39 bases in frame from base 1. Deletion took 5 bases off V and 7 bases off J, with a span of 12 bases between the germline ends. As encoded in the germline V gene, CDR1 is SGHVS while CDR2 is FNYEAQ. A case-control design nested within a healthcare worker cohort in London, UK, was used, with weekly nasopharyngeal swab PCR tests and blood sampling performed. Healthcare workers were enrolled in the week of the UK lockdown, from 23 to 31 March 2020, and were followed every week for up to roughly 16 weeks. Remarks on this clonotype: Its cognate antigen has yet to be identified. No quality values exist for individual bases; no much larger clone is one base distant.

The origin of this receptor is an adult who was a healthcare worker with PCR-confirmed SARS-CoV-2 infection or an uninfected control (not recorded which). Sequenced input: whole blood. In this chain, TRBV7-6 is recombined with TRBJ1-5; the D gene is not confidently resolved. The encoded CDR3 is CASSRNSQQPQHF. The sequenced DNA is TGTGCCAGCAGCAGGAACTCCCAACAGCCCCAGCATTTT.